This T cell receptor (beta chain) was documented in a study of blood T cells in healthy people across ages. As for the study in general: Capture by template switching was about one barcoded beta molecule per two T cells.

Concerning this clonotype itself: Its antigen is as yet unknown.

The authors ran a second PCR of roughly 7 to 11 cycles using a sample-barcoded 5' primer and a J-beta primer mix. From each sample, at least 3 million paired-end reads containing CDR3 were obtained. TCRdb itself ran the 5' RACE reads through MiXCR, one entry per CDR3 protein. The top ten hold about 21% of the sample, which has 1.5 million to 2 million distinct CDR3 sequences, approximately 39% seen once. General study results and limits: Estimated diversity across one million T cells was deemed an underestimate.

Germline CDR1 SQVTM, CDR2 ANQGSEA. The CDR3 has 14 residues. The V and J ends lost 6 bases and 1 base, in that order; junction bases with no gene match: 6. The V call is TRBV29-1, the J call TRBJ2-5, with 9 bases aligning to TRBD2. The specimen sequenced was blood. This receptor was identified in a human donor in good health. The CDR3 protein is CSVASGALQETQYF. The CDR3 nucleotides read TGCAGCGTGGCTAGCGGGGCCCTCCAAGAGACCCAGTACTTC.